This TCR beta chain was recovered during a study of CD8+ T cells in alopecia areata. Study as a whole: The percentage of affected scalp area served as the score of severity for treated patients. Notes on the study in general: Scalp clonality, along with expanded CD8+ clones among the top 100, was significantly decreased by tofacitinib.

The sequencing template was cDNA reverse transcribed from extracted RNA. Sequencing was performed with immunoSEQ multiplex PCR; in TCRdb, only in-frame clones are kept and a portion is missing. This sample has under 130,000 clones, with 85% to 90% found just once. A note on this clone: Antigen specificity is unknown.

Between the trimmed V and J ends, which lost 2 bases and 2 bases, there was a span of 26 bases. Germline values: CDR1 GTSNPN, CDR2 SVGIG (reference sequence). The CDR3 has 19 amino acids. Sample treatment: oral pan-JAK inhibitor, 5-10 mg twice daily. Isolation of CD4+ and CD8+ T cells from PBMCs was achieved by sorting. This TCR was sampled from a human donor with alopecia areata. Sequenced here: CD8+ T cells sorted from blood, sampled at roughly week 30, from a patient treated with tofacitinib. The chain employs TRBV30 and TRBJ2-3; a weak D match, TRBD2 (6 bases). The CDR3 loop reads CAWSPDPGRRVWATDTQYF. For the CDR3, the DNA is TGTGCCTGGAGTCCCGACCCAGGGCGGAGGGTTTGGGCCACAGATACGCAGTATTTT.